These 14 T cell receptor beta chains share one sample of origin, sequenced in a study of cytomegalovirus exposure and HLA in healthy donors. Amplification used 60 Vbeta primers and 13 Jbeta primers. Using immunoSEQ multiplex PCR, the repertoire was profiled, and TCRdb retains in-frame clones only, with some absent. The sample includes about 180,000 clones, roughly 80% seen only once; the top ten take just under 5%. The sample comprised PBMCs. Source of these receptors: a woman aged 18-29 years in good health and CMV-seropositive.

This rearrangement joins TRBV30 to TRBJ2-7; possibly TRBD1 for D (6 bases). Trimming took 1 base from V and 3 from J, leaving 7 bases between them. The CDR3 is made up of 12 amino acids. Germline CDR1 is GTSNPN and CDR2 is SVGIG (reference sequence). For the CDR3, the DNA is TGTGCCTGGAGTGCGGACAGCTACGAGCAGTACTTC. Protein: CAWSADSYEQYF.

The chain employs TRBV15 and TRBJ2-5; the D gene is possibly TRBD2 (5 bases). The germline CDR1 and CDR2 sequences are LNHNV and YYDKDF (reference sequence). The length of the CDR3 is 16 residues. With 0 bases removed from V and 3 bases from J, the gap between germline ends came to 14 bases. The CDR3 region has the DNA TGTGCCACCAGCAGAGATTCCAGCGGAGCGGAAGAGACCCAGTACTTC. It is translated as CATSRDSSGAEETQYF.

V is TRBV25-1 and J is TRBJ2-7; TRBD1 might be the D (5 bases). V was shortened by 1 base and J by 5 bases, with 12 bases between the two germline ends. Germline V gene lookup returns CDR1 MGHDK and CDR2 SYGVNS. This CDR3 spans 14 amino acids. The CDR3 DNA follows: TGTGCCAGCAGTGAATCAGGGTTCTCTGACGAGCAGTACTTC. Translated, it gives CASSESGFSDEQYF.

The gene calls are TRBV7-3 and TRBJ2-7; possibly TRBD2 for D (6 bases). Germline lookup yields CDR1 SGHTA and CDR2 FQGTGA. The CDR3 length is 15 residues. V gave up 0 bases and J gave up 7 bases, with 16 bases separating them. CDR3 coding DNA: TGTGCCAGCAGCTTAACCCCGGGGCCGGAGGGGGAGCAGTACTTC. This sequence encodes CASSLTPGPEGEQYF.

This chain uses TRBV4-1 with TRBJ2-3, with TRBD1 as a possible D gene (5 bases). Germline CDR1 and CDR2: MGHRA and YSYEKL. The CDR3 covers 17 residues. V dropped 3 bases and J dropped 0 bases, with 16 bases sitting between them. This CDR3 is CASSHTIPRVSTDTQYF. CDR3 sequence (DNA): TGCGCCAGCAGCCACACAATACCCAGGGTTAGCACAGATACGCAGTATTTT.

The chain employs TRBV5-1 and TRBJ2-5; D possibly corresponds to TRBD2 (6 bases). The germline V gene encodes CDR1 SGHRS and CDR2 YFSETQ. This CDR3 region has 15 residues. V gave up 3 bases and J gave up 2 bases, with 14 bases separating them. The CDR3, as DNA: TGCGCCAGCAGCTGGATGACTAGTCGGCAAGAGACCCAGTACTTC. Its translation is CASSWMTSRQETQYF.

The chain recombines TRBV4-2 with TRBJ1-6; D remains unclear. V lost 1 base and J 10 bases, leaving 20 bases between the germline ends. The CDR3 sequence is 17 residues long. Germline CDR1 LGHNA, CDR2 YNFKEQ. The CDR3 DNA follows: TGTGCCAGCAGCCAAGTTCTATCGTTAGACGGAGAGTCACCCCTCCACTTT. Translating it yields CASSQVLSLDGESPLHF.

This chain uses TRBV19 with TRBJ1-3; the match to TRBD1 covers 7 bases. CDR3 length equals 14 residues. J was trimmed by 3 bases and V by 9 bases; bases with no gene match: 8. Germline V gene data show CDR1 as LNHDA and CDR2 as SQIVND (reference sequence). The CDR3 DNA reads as TGTGCCAGCCGCCCAGGGGGGAATGGAAACACCATATATTTT. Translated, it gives CASRPGGNGNTIYF.

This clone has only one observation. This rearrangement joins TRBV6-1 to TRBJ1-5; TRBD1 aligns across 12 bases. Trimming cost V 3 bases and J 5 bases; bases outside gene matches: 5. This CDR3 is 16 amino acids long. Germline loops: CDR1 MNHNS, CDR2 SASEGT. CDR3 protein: CASSEWGQGADQPQHF. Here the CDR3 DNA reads TGTGCCAGCAGTGAGTGGGGACAGGGGGCCGATCAGCCCCAGCATTTT.

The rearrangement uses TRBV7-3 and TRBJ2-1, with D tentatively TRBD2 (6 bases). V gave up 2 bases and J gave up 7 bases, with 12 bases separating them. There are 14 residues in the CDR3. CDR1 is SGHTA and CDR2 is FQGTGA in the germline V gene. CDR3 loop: CASSLAGGFNEQFF. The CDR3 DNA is TGTGCCAGCAGCTTAGCCGGGGGTTTTAATGAGCAGTTCTTC.

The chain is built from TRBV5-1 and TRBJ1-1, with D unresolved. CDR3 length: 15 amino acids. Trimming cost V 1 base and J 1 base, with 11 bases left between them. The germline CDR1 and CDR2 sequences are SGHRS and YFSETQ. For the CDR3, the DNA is TGCGCCAGCAGCTTGAATCTTCGGGGGAACACTGAAGCTTTCTTT. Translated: CASSLNLRGNTEAFF. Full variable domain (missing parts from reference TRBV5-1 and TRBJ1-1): KAGVTQTPRYLIKTRGQQVTLSCSPISGHRSVSWYQQTPGQGLQFLFEYFSETQRNKGNFPGRFSGRQFSNSRSEMNVSTLELGDSALYLCASSLNLRGNTEAFFGQGTRLTVV.

CDR3 loop: CASSKDDRTAQETQYF. CDR3 sequence (DNA): TGTGCCAGCAGCAAAGATGACAGGACAGCCCAAGAGACCCAGTACTTC. The chain employs TRBV21-1 and TRBJ2-5; TRBD1, as called in the table, went unchecked against the DNA. TRBV21-1 is designated a pseudogene. The CDR3 sequence is 16 residues long.

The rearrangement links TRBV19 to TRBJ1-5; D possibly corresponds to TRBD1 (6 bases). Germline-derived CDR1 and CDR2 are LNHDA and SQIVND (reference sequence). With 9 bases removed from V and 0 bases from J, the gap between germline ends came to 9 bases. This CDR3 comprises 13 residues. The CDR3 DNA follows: TGTGCCAGCCAGGGGAATAGCAATCAGCCCCAGCATTTT. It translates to CASQGNSNQPQHF.

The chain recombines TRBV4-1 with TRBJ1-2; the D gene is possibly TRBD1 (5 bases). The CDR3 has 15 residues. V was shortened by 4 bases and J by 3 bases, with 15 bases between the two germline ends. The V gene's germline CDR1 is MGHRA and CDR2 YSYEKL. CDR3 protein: CASSPREGTDYGYTF. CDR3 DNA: TGCGCCAGCAGCCCCCGGGAGGGGACGGACTATGGCTACACCTTC.